This TCR beta chain came from a study of shared clonotypes between healthy human individuals. Deep-level settings were used for running the assay. In the source study's methods: ImmunoSEQ sequences covered only the junction and lacked quality scores; filtering therefore differed. Data came from immunoSEQ multiplex PCR; TCRdb stores just in-frame clones and leaves some out. V, J and clone size are those of that table, while D and trimming were read from the DNA. The repertoire holds 2 million to 2.5 million clones, with roughly 95% as singletons. CD8 cells regarded as naive lacked CD45RO, were positively chosen for CCR7, and omitted terminally differentiated effector memory CD45RA+ cells. Caucasian adults residing in Nashville, Tennessee made up all the donors. Germline CDR1 reads MGHRA; CDR2 reads YSYEKL. The CDR3 contains 16 residues. V was trimmed by 4 bases and J by 2 bases, leaving 14 bases between them.

A word on this clone: What it binds is unknown.

Overall study results and limits: It was anticipated that sequencing depth would influence how many clonotypes donors shared.

Sequences were obtained from naive CD8+ T cells sorted from blood. The receptor comes from a man aged 18 to 29 in good health. This chain links TRBV4-1 with TRBJ2-2; tentatively, D is TRBD2 (6 bases). The CDR3 bases are TGCGCCAGCAGCCGCTCTGCGGGACTCAACACCGGGGAGCTGTTTTTT. Its protein product is CASSRSAGLNTGELFF.